Presented here are 24 T cell receptor beta chains from one specimen sequenced in a study of cytomegalovirus exposure and HLA in healthy donors. The PCR contained 60 Vbeta and 13 Jbeta primers. The table came from immunoSEQ multiplex PCR; TCRdb's copy has only in-frame clones and leaves some out. Here the sample spans 90,000 to 110,000 clones, less than 85% being singletons. The sequenced sample was PBMCs. All receptors come from a man aged 35 to 55 in good health and CMV-seropositive.

The chain employs TRBV5-5 and TRBJ2-7, with 8 positions matching TRBD1. Germline CDR1 SGHKS, CDR2 YYEKEE (reference sequence). The junction had 3 bases not matched to a gene; V was cut back by 1 base and J by 3 bases. There are 14 residues in the CDR3. The CDR3 loop is CASSLSDRGYEQYF. Here the CDR3 DNA reads TGTGCCAGCAGCTTGTCCGACAGGGGCTACGAGCAGTACTTC.

The chain carries TRBV2 and TRBJ1-5, with 8 positions matching TRBD1. From germline, CDR1 is SNHLY and CDR2 FYNNEI. This CDR3 region has 15 residues. The V gene end was trimmed by 5 bases and the J gene end by 0 bases; junction bases not matched to a gene: 3. This CDR3 reads CASSSDRDSNQPQHF. As DNA, the CDR3 is TGTGCCAGCAGTTCGGACAGGGATAGCAATCAGCCCCAGCATTTT.

The V call is TRBV11-2, the J call TRBJ2-7; D ambiguous. The V end was cut by 0 bases, the J end by 2 bases, with 5 bases between. The V gene's germline CDR1 is SGHAT and CDR2 FQNNGV. The CDR3 runs 13 residues. CDR3: CASSLDSPYEQYF. Here the CDR3 DNA reads TGTGCCAGCAGCTTAGACAGTCCCTACGAGCAGTACTTC.

The gene calls are TRBV9 and TRBJ1-2; tentatively, D is TRBD1 (5 bases). CDR3 length: 12 residues. Trimming took 2 bases from V and 6 from J, leaving 8 bases between them. CDR1 is SGDLS and CDR2 is YYNGEE in the germline V gene. The CDR3 region has the DNA TGTGCCAGCAGCGTCGACAGCGATGGCTACACCTTC. Protein: CASSVDSDGYTF.

This CDR3 reads CASSMDRQSSYNSPLHF. For the CDR3, the DNA is TGTGCCAGCTCAATGGACAGGCAGAGCTCCTATAATTCACCCCTCCACTTT. The V gene is TRBV18, the J gene TRBJ1-6; TRBD1 matches at 7 bases. The V and J ends lost 5 bases and 0 bases, in that order; junction bases with no gene match: 7. The CDR3 loop spans 17 amino acids. Germline assignment: CDR1 KGHSH and CDR2 LQKENI.

Only a few counts were recorded for this clone. J is TRBJ2-7 and V is TRBV28; the D gene is possibly TRBD2 (6 bases). With 5 bases removed from V and 7 bases from J, the gap between germline ends came to 18 bases. The germline V gene encodes CDR1 MDHEN and CDR2 SYDVKM. The length of the CDR3 is 14 residues. CDR3 residues: CASSPPGRAGEQYF. Here the CDR3 DNA reads TGTGCCAGCAGTCCCCCGGGTAGGGCGGGGGAGCAGTACTTC.

The V call is TRBV5-4, the J call TRBJ2-3; 10 positions agree with TRBD2. CDR1 and CDR2 from the germline V gene are SGHNT and YYREEE (reference sequence). Losses at the gene ends were 4 bases for V and 0 bases for J; bases not matched to a gene: 5. This CDR3 has 16 amino acids. For the CDR3, the DNA is TGTGCCAGCAGCACCGGGACTAGCGCAAGCACAGATACGCAGTATTTT. Translated, it gives CASSTGTSASTDTQYF.

Of note for this clone: The junction differs from germline at one of its ends, possibly a read error. The rearrangement uses TRBV5-4 and TRBJ2-7; TRBD1 agrees at 9 bases. Germline V gene data show CDR1 as SGHNT and CDR2 as YYREEE (reference sequence). This CDR3 has 15 amino acids. CDR3 sequence: CASSLGSQGAYEQHF. The CDR3 DNA is TGTGCCAGCAGCTTGGGTTCACAGGGGGCCTACGAGCAGCACTTC. Full variable domain (remainder filled in from reference TRBV5-4 and TRBJ2-7): ETGVTQSPTHLIKTRGQQVTLRCSSQSGHNTVSWYQQALGQGPQFIFQYYREEENGRGNFPPRFSGLQFPNYSSELNVNALELDDSALYLCASSLGSQGAYEQHFGPGTRLTVT.

V usage is TRBV11-3 and J usage is TRBJ2-7; D possibly corresponds to TRBD1 (6 bases). This CDR3 region has 15 residues. Germline V lookup: CDR1 SGHNT, CDR2 YENEEA. V was shortened by 1 base and J by 9 bases, with 19 bases between the two germline ends. The CDR3 loop reads CASSLGRDTGLRQYF. As DNA, the CDR3 is TGTGCCAGCAGCTTAGGCCGGGACACCGGCCTCCGGCAGTACTTC.

The V and J genes are TRBV27 and TRBJ1-6; 8 bases match TRBD1. The junction had 6 bases not matched to a gene; V was cut back by 2 bases and J by 9 bases. The CDR3 sequence is 15 residues long. The germline V gene has CDR1 MNHEY and CDR2 SMNVEV (reference sequence). The CDR3 loop is CASSLGQGAGSPLHF. DNA for the CDR3: TGTGCCAGCAGTTTAGGGCAGGGGGCCGGTTCACCCCTCCACTTT.

This clone has just one count. The rearrangement links TRBV7-2 to TRBJ2-7, with 8 bases aligning to TRBD2. From germline, CDR1 is SGHTA and CDR2 FQGNSA. The ends lost 3 bases at V and 3 bases at J; junction bases unmatched: 16. The CDR3 contains 18 residues. The chain's CDR3 is CASSLGGWSLAGLYEQYF. The DNA of the CDR3 is TGTGCCAGCAGCTTGGGGGGGTGGTCTTTAGCGGGACTCTACGAGCAGTACTTC. Full variable domain (rest looked up from reference TRBV7-2 and TRBJ2-7): GAGVSQSPSNKVTEKGKDVELRCDPISGHTALYWYRQSLGQGLEFLIYFQGNSAPDKSGLPSDRFSAERTGGSVSTLTIQRTQQEDSAVYLCASSLGGWSLAGLYEQYFGPGTRLTVT.

The rearrangement uses TRBV28 and TRBJ2-2; no definite D call. The CDR3 length is 12 residues. The germline V gene has CDR1 MDHEN and CDR2 SYDVKM. Trimming pared 8 bases from V and 6 bases from J, leaving 10 bases between. The CDR3 loop is CASAESPGELFF. Here the CDR3 DNA reads TGTGCCAGCGCGGAGTCGCCCGGGGAGCTGTTTTTT.

The chain employs TRBV27 and TRBJ2-7; TRBD2 agrees at 11 bases. The CDR3 runs to 14 residues. Germline V gives CDR1 MNHEY, CDR2 SMNVEV (reference sequence). Trimming cost V 5 bases and J 4 bases; bases outside gene matches: 4. The CDR3 loop reads CASSPGTSGYEQYF. In nucleotides, the CDR3 is TGTGCCAGCAGTCCCGGGACTAGCGGTTACGAGCAGTACTTC.

This chain connects TRBV7-2 to TRBJ2-5; perhaps TRBD1 as D (6 bases). The end of the DNA is better explained by TRBJ2-7, so the J call may be wrong. CDR1 is SGHTA and CDR2 is FQGNSA in the germline V gene. The length of the CDR3 is 14 residues. The CDR3 sequence: CASSRTAPSYEQYF. Here the CDR3 DNA reads TGTGCCAGCAGCCGGACAGCTCCCTCCTACGAGCAGTACTTC.

This sequence joins TRBV6-1 and TRBJ2-7, with TRBD1 matching 8 bases. Germline CDR1 reads MNHNS; CDR2 reads SASEGT. The CDR3 has 14 residues. V gave up 3 bases and J gave up 4 bases; unmatched junction bases: 5. CDR3 in amino acids: CASSDTGGSYEQYF. The CDR3 coding sequence is TGTGCCAGCAGTGATACAGGGGGATCTTACGAGCAGTACTTC.

This clone showed up just once. J is TRBJ2-1 and V is TRBV7-8; a weak D match, TRBD1 (6 bases). V was cut by 6 bases and J by 3 bases, with 9 bases left in between. Germline CDR1 SGHVS, CDR2 FQNEAQ. The CDR3 is made up of 13 amino acids. The DNA of the CDR3 is TGTGCCAGCAGTAGGGGGATCTACAATGAGCAGTTCTTC. Its protein is CASSRGIYNEQFF.

This rearrangement joins TRBV2 to TRBJ2-2; D not certain. This CDR3 comprises 13 residues. The germline V gene encodes CDR1 SNHLY and CDR2 FYNNEI. Trimming left V 7 bases short and J 7 bases short, with 13 bases between. The CDR3 reads CASKSSAVGELFF. CDR3 nucleotides: TGTGCCAGCAAAAGTTCCGCGGTCGGGGAGCTGTTTTTT.

This chain joins TRBV14 and TRBJ1-2, with 7 bases lining up with TRBD1. The CDR3 is made up of 12 amino acids. The V and J ends lost 4 bases and 5 bases, in that order; junction bases with no gene match: 1. Germline values: CDR1 SGHDN, CDR2 FVKESK. CDR3 loop: CASSRQGYGYTF. The CDR3 nucleotides are TGTGCCAGCAGCCGACAGGGTTATGGCTACACCTTC.

The chain joins TRBV19 to TRBJ1-2; D gene unclear. CDR1 is LNHDA and CDR2 is SQIVND in the germline V gene (reference sequence). CDR3 size: 13 residues. V lost 3 bases, J lost 3 bases, and 8 bases lay in between. CDR3: CASSIQAYYGYTF. The CDR3 DNA sequence: TGTGCCAGTAGTATCCAGGCCTACTATGGCTACACCTTC.

This clone was observed a single time. The V gene is TRBV5-6, the J gene TRBJ2-3; 8 bases are a match to TRBD2. Germline assignment: CDR1 SGHDT and CDR2 YYEEEE. The CDR3 extends over 17 amino acids. With V trimmed by 1 base and J by 1 base, 8 bases remained unmatched. CDR3 in amino acids: CASSLYYSGGGTDTQYF. The CDR3 nucleotides read TGTGCCAGCAGCTTGTATTATTCGGGAGGGGGCACAGATACGCAGTATTTT.

This chain joins TRBV6-5 and TRBJ2-7; a weak D match, TRBD2 (6 bases). Germline loops: CDR1 MNHEY, CDR2 SVGAGI. The ends were cut back, 4 bases at V and 4 bases at J, with 11 bases in the middle. This CDR3 has 13 amino acids. The DNA of the CDR3 is TGTGCCAGCAGTTCGGAGGGCAGATACGAGCAGTACTTC. It codes for CASSSEGRYEQYF.

This clone was detected a few times. The rearrangement uses TRBV6-1 and TRBJ2-7, with 11 bases fitting TRBD1. From germline, CDR1 is MNHNS and CDR2 SASEGT. The CDR3 contains 14 residues. V shed 4 bases and J 2 bases; nucleotides not matched to a gene: 1. The CDR3 DNA is TGTGCCAGCAGTGTGGGACAGGGGGCCTACGAGCAGTACTTC. Amino acid sequence: CASSVGQGAYEQYF.

The rearrangement links TRBV27 to TRBJ1-1, with D possibly being TRBD1 (5 bases). Germline CDR1 MNHEY, CDR2 SMNVEV (reference sequence). Trimming shortened V by 6 bases and J by 7 bases, and 15 bases separated the two germline ends. The CDR3 has 13 amino acids. Here the CDR3 reads CASRTANRLEAFF. The CDR3 DNA is TGTGCCAGCAGGACAGCAAATCGACTTGAAGCTTTCTTT.

CDR3 coding DNA: TGTGCCAGCAGTTTAAAGCGGGGTGGGGGATCACCCCTCCACTTT. This translates into CASSLKRGGGSPLHF. The rearrangement uses TRBV27 and TRBJ1-6; a weak D match, TRBD1 (5 bases). Germline values: CDR1 MNHEY, CDR2 SMNVEV (reference sequence). Trimming removed 2 bases at V and 10 bases at J, with 15 bases between. This CDR3 region has 15 residues.